The TCR beta chain described here comes from a study of blood T cell repertoires in COVID-19. About the research overall: COVID-19 samples, acute and convalescent, were from the United States, Italy and Spain. In each case, the material was cDNA or gDNA derived from T cells, B-cell-depleted T cells, or PBMCs.

CDR1 is WNHNN, CDR2 SYGVQD, per germline (reference sequence). V lost 1 base to trimming and J lost 4 bases, with 10 bases between them. This CDR3 has 14 amino acids. This clone has a handful of counts. Authors' processing steps: Amplification of reference gene primers was used by the study to estimate nucleated cell counts. Here immunoSEQ multiplex PCR was the method, and the copy in TCRdb shows in-frame clones only, minus some. That table gives V, J and clone size, and the DNA gave D and trimming. Of a few hundred thousand clones listed, around nine tenths are singletons. The J gene is TRBJ1-1, the V gene TRBV10-1, with a possible D match to TRBD1 (6 bases). This clonotype originated in a man between 25 and 39 years old with active or convalescent COVID-19. The specimen sequenced was peripheral blood. The CDR3 here is CASSEFKTGTEAFF. In DNA form, the CDR3 reads TGCGCCAGCAGTGAGTTTAAGACAGGCACTGAAGCTTTCTTT.